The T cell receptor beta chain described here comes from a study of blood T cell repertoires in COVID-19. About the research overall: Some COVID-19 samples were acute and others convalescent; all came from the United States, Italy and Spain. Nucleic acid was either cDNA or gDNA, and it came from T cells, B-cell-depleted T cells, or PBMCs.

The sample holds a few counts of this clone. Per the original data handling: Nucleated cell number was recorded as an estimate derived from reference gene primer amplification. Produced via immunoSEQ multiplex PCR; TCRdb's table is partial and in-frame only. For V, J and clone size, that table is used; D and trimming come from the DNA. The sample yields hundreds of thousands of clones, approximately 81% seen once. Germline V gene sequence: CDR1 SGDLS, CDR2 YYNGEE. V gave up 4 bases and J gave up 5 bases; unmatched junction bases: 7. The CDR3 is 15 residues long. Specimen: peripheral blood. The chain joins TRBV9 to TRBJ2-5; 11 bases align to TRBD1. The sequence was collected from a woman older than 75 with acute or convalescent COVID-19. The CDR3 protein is CASSTGQGARETQYF. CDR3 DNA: TGTGCCAGCAGCACCGGACAGGGGGCGCGGGAGACCCAGTACTTC. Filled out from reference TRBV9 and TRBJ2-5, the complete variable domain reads DSGVTQTPKHLITATGQRVTLRCSPRSGDLSVYWYQQSLDQGLQFLIQYYNGEERAKGNILERFSAQQFPDLHSELNLSSLELGDSALYFCASSTGQGARETQYFGPGTRLLVL.